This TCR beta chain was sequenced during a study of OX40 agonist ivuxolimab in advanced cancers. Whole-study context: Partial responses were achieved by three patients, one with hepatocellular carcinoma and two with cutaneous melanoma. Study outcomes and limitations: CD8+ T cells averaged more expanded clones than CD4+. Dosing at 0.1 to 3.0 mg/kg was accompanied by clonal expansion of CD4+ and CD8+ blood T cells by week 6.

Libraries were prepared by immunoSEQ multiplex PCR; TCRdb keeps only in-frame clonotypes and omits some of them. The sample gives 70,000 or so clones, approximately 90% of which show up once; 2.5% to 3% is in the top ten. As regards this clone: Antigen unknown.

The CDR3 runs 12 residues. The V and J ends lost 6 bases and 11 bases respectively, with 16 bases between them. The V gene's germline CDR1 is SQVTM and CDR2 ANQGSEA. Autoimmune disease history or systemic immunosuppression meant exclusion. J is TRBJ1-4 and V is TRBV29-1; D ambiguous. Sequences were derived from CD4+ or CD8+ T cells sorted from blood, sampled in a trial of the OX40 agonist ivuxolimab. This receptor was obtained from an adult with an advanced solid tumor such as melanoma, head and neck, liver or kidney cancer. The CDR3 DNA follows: TGCAGCGTGGTCTCGAGTCCTGGGAAACTGTTTTTT. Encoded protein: CSVVSSPGKLFF.